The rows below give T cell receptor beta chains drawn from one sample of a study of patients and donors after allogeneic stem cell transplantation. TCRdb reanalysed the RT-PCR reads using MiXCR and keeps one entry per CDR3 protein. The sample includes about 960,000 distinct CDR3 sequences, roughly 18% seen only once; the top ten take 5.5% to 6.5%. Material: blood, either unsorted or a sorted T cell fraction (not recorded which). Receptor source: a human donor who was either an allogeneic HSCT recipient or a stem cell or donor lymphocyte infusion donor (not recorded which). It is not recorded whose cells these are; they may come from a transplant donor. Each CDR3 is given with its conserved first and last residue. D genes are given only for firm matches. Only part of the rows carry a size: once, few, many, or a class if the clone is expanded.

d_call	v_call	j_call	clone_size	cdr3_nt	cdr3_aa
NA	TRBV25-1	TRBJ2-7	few	TGTGCCAGCAGGGAGGGGTGGTCGGACGAGCAGTACTTC	CASREGWSDEQYF
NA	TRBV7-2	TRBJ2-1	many	TGTGCCAGCAGCTTAGCGGTACTAGCTACCTACAATGAGCAGTTCTTC	CASSLAVLATYNEQFF
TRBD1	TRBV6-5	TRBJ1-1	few	TGTGCCAGCCACAGGGGAGGCACTGAAGCTTTCTTT	CASHRGGTEAFF
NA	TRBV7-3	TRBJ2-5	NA	TGTGCCAGCAGCTTAACGGTTCAGGGGTCAGAGACCCAGTACTTC	CASSLTVQGSETQYF
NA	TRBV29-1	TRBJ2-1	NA	TGCAGCGTATACGGGAGTCTTGGGGAGCAGTTCTTC	CSVYGSLGEQFF
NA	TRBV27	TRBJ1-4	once	TGTGCCAGCAGTGTTACACGTTTTGCAACTAATGAAAAACTGTTTTTT	CASSVTRFATNEKLFF
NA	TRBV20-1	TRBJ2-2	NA	TGCAGTGCTAGAGTTGCGAACACCGGGGAGCTGTTTTTT	CSARVANTGELFF
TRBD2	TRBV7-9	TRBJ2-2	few	TGTGCCAGCAGCCCTAAGGGACTAAACACCGGGGAGCTGTTTTTT	CASSPKGLNTGELFF
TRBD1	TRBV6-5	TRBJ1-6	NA	TGTGCCAGCAGTTTGACAGGGGGCCTCCTTAGCTCCTATAATTCACCCCTCCACTTT	CASSLTGGLLSSYNSPLHF
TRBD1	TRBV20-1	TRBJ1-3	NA	TGCAGTGCTAGAGCGACAGGGGGCTCTGGAAACACCATATATTTT	CSARATGGSGNTIYF
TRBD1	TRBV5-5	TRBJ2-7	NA	TGTGCCAGCAGCCCACGGACAGGGTTGGCCGGGGAGCAGTACTTC	CASSPRTGLAGEQYF
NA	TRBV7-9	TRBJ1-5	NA	TGTGCCAGCAGCCTGGAGCAGGTACGACAGCCCCAGCATTTT	CASSLEQVRQPQHF
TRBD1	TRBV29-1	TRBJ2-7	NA	TGCAGCGTGGAGGGACAGGGCACCGAGCAGTACTTC	CSVEGQGTEQYF
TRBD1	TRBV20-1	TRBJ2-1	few	TGCAGTGCTAGAGACCTCGGGACAGGGGTTTTCAATGAGCAGTTCTTC	CSARDLGTGVFNEQFF
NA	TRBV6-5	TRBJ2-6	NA	TGTGCCAGCAGAAGGGCCAACGTCCTGACTTTC	CASRRANVLTF
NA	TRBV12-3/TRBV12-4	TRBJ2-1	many	TGTGCCAGCAGTACCCTAAATTGGGTGCAGTTCTTC	CASSTLNWVQFF
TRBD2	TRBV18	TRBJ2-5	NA	TGTGCCAGCTCACCGACTAGCGACCAAGAGACCCAGTACTTC	CASSPTSDQETQYF
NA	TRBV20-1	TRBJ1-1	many	TGCAGTGCTAGAACAGGATCCACTGAAGCTTTCTTT	CSARTGSTEAFF
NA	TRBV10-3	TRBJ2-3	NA	TGTGCCATCAGCCTGGACAGCACAGATACGCAGTATTTT	CAISLDSTDTQYF
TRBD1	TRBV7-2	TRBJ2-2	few	TGTGCCAGCAGCTTAGACAGGGGGCCCGACACCGGGGAGCTGTTTTTT	CASSLDRGPDTGELFF
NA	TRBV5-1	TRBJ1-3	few	TGCGCCAGCAGCAAAGCGGGACTGACAGACTCTGGAAACACCATATATTTT	CASSKAGLTDSGNTIYF
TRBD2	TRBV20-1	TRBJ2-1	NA	TGCAGTGGAGGGCCGGGGGGATCCAATGAGCAGTTCTTC	CSGGPGGSNEQFF
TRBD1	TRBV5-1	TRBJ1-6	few	TGCGCCAGCAGCTTGGGGACAGGGGTGGAACCCCTCCACTTT	CASSLGTGVEPLHF
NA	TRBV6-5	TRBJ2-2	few	TGTGCCAGCAGTTACTCGGGCTTTGGGGACACCGGGGAGCTGTTTTTT	CASSYSGFGDTGELFF
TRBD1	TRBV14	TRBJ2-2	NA	TGTGCCAGCAGCCAAGAGGGACAGCCGAACACCGGGGAGCTGTTTTTT	CASSQEGQPNTGELFF
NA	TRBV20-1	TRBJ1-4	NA	TGCAGTGCTCTCAGTGACACCGATGAAAAACTGTTTTTT	CSALSDTDEKLFF
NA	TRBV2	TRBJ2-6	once	TGTGCCAGCAGTGCAAGGGAATCTGGGGCCAACGTCCTGACTTTC	CASSARESGANVLTF
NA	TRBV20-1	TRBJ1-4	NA	TGCAGTGCCGCTCGGACGGAGAATAATGAAAAACTGTTTTTT	CSAARTENNEKLFF